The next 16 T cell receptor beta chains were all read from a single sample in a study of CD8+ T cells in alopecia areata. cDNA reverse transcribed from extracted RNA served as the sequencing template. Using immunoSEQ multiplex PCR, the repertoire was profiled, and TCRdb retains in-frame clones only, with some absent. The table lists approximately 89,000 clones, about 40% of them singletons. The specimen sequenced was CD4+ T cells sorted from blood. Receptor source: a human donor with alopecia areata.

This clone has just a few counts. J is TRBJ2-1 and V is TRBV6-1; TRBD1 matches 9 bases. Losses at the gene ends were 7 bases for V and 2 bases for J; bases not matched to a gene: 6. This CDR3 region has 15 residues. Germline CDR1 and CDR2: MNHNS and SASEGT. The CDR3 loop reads CASNKGQGTYNEQFF. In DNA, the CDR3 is TGTGCCAGCAACAAGGGACAGGGAACCTACAATGAGCAGTTCTTC.

The CDR3 sequence is CSVEDHWTSGGSTGELFF. DNA for the CDR3: TGCAGCGTTGAAGATCATTGGACTAGCGGCGGATCCACCGGGGAGCTGTTTTTT. V and J are TRBV29-1 and TRBJ2-2, with 10 bases identical to TRBD2. V shed 0 bases and J 4 bases; nucleotides not matched to a gene: 11. The CDR3 contains 18 residues. Germline assignment: CDR1 SQVTM and CDR2 ANQGSEA.

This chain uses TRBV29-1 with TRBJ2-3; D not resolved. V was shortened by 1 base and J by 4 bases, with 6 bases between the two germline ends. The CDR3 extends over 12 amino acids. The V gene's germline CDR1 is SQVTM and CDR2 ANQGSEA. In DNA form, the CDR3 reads TGCAGCGTTGAAGCGGACGCAGATACGCAGTATTTT. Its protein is CSVEADADTQYF.

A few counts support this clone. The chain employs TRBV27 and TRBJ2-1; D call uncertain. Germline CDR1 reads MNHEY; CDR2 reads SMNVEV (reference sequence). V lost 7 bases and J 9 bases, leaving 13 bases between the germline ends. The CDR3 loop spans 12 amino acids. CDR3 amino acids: CASNSNSAEQFF. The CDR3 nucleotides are TGTGCCAGCAACTCCAACTCGGCTGAGCAGTTCTTC.

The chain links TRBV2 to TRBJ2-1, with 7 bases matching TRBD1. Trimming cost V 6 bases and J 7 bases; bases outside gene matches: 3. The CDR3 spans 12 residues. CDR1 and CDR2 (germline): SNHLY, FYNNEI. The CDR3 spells CASSWTGNEQFF. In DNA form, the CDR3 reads TGTGCCAGCAGCTGGACAGGTAATGAGCAGTTCTTC.

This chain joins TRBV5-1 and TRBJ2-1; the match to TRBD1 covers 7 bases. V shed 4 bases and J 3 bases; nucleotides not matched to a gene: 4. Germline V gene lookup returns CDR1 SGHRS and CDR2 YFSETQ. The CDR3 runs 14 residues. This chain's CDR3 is CASSMGDSYNEQFF. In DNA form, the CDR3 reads TGCGCCAGCAGCATGGGGGACAGCTACAATGAGCAGTTCTTC.

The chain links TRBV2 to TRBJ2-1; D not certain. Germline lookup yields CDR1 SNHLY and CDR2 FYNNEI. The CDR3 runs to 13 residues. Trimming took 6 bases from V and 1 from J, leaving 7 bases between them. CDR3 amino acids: CASSDESYNEQFF. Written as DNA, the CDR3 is TGTGCCAGCAGCGATGAGTCCTACAATGAGCAGTTCTTC.

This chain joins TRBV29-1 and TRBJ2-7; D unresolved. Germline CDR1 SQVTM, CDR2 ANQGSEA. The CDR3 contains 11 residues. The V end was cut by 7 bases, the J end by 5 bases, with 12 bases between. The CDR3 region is CSASSLDEQYF. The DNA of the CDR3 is TGCAGCGCTAGTTCCCTGGACGAGCAGTACTTC.

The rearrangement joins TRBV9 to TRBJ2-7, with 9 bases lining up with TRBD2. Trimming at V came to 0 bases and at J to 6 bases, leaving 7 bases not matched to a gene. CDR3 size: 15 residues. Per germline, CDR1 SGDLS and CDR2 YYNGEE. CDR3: CASSVGGGGAGEQYF. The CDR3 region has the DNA TGTGCCAGCAGCGTAGGAGGCGGGGGGGCCGGCGAGCAGTACTTC. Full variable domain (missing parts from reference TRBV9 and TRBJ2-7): DSGVTQTPKHLITATGQRVTLRCSPRSGDLSVYWYQQSLDQGLQFLIQYYNGEERAKGNILERFSAQQFPDLHSELNLSSLELGDSALYFCASSVGGGGAGEQYFGPGTRLTVT.

CDR3 amino acids: CARQPPHEQFF. The CDR3 DNA is TGTGCCCGCCAACCCCCCCATGAGCAGTTCTTC. The V gene is TRBV30, the J gene TRBJ2-1; no firm D call. Germline-derived CDR1 and CDR2 are GTSNPN and SVGIG (reference sequence). V shed 8 bases and J shed 8 bases, with 13 bases lying between them. The CDR3 length is 11 residues.

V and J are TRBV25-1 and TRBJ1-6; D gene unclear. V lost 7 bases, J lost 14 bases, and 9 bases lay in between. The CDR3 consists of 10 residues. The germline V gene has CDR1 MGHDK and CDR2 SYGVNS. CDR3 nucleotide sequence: TGTGCCAGCACCGGTGGGACCCTCCACTTT. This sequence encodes CASTGGTLHF.

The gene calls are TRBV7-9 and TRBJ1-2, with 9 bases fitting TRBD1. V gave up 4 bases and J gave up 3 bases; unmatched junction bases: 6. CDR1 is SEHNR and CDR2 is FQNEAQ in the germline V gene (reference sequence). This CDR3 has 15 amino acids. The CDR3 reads CASSSRDRDYYGYTF. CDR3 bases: TGTGCCAGCAGCTCCAGGGACAGGGATTACTATGGCTACACCTTC.

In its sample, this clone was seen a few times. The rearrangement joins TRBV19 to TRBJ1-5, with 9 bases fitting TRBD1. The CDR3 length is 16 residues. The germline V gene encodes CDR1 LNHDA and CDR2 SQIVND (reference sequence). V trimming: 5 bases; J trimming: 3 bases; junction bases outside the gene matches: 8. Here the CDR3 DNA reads TGTGCCAGTAGTGCCAGACAGGGGGGTTTCAATCAGCCCCAGCATTTT. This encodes CASSARQGGFNQPQHF.

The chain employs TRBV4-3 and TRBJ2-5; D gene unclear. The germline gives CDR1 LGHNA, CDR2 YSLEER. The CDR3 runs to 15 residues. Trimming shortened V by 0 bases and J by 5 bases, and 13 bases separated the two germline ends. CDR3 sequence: CASSQDEQNSETQYF. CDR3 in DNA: TGCGCCAGCAGCCAAGATGAGCAGAATTCTGAGACCCAGTACTTC.

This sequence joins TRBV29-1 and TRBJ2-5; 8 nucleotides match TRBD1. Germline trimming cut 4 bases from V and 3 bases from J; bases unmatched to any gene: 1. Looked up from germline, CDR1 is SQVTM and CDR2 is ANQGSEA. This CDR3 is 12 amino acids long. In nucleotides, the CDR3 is TGCAGCGTTGGGACAGGGAAAGAGACCCAGTACTTC. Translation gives CSVGTGKETQYF.

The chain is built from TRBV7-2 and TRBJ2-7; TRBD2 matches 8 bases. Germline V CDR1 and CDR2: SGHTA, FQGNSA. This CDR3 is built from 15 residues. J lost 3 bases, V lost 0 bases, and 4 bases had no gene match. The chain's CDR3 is CASSLATSVSYEQYF. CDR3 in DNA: TGTGCCAGCAGCTTAGCGACTAGCGTTAGCTACGAGCAGTACTTC.